The entry that follows covers one T cell receptor (beta chain) sequence. This clone has more than one count but fewer than ten. No antigen is known for it. Base qualities are not recorded, but no much larger clone differs from it by a single base. The sample is drawn from a study of cytomegalovirus exposure and HLA in healthy donors (TCRdb year 2017). With respect to the entire study: In an earlier analysis of under 750 of the donors, 250 to 350 Gb of sequence data and 95 million to 130 million unique TCR beta sequences from approximately 180 million T cells were reported. An early release that covered approximately 600 HLA-typed donors contained around 300 gigabases of sequencing data and approximately 85 million unique TCR sequences. Of the roughly 400 genotyped donors, more than 75% were placed in the genetic ancestry cluster associated with self-reported Caucasian donors. The study aimed to test whether signatures of past pathogen exposure could be identified by cataloging public T cell receptors. The study profiled the T cell repertoires of more than 500 subjects by immunosequencing and related them to cytomegalovirus serostatus. In addition to the first cohort of 666 subjects, a separate validation cohort of 130 or so different subjects was used. High-throughput TCR immunosequencing, statistical association of individual TCRs with disease status, and machine learning were combined to predict cytomegalovirus infection status. A later analysis re-analyzed previously published TCR beta repertoires from hundreds of donors and added high-resolution HLA genotyping to study TCR occurrence patterns. The later analysis used no new phenotypic data to find candidate immune exposures, relying instead on TCR beta sequences and their occurrence across donors. To decide whether each TCR beta V gene segment behaved as functional or pseudogenic, an earlier analysis of over 500 of the donors relied on high-throughput TCR beta sequencing. Donor age, sex, ethnicity and CMV serostatus were compiled together with the repertoire data. Genome-wide SNP genotypes for about 60% of the roughly 670 donors were used in a later genetic analysis, which treated that subset as a discovery cohort. All discovery cohort repertoires had been generated on a single sequencing platform. HLA typing included class I and class II loci at four-digit resolution. Typing coverage varied by locus: roughly 629-630 donors for A, B, C, DRB1 and DQB1; roughly 560 for DQA1; about 590 for DPA1; fewer than 480 for DPB1. A handful of DR-DQ haplotypes were treated as single units for association and clustering because of strong linkage in the cohort. On average, roughly 250,000 unique TCR beta nucleotide sequences were sequenced per donor among 398 genotyped donors of the cohort, with roughly 18% of those sequences being non-productive. Study-wide conclusions, independent of this receptor: Some IMGT-functional V segments, including TRBV6-2 and TRBV6-3, could not be distinguished by the 87-base-pair reads and were therefore excluded. A further reported finding was that TCR beta sequences accurately predicted the HLA-A and HLA-B alleles for most subjects in the first cohort. A later analysis found that HLA-associated TCR beta chains were more clonally expanded and had lower generation probabilities than equally common non-associated chains. A later analysis associated 16,951 TCR beta sequences with specific HLA alleles at a false discovery rate of 0.05. Cytomegalovirus status was reported to be diagnosed by the classifier with high specificity and sensitivity in both the original and validation cohorts. A group of highly shared sequence variants was considered likely to be a technical artifact of the sequencing pipeline. When HLA alleles, especially DR and DQ, strongly co-occurred, attributing TCR associations to individual alleles was difficult. In a later analysis, several top co-occurrence clusters were reported to appear linked to parvovirus B19, influenza, CMV and Epstein-Barr virus. Sequencing depth was assumed to be roughly uniform across donors in the presence/absence analyses, though that assumption may not hold. Correlated functional status among segregating V segments might be attributable to linkage disequilibrium, but an unknown experimental factor could not be ruled out. Because HLA typing was missing for some donors at each locus, association tests included only the typed subset. According to the authors, the approach could potentially be generalized to other disease states and immunological phenotypes. According to a later genetic analysis, donors in an Asian-associated ancestry cluster had fewer N-insertions in productive TCRs than the approximately 630-donor mean. According to a later analysis, TCR association rates differed among HLA loci, with DRB1 alleles showing the most associated TCRs and HLA-C alleles showing the fewest. Most TCR sequences were seen in very few donors, while some public TCRs were found in many individuals. The cohort was sequenced for TCR beta chains only, and without alpha or paired-chain data the features that could be detected were limited. The study gave a list of under 200 TCR beta chains associated with cytomegalovirus. An earlier analysis of around 540 of the donors showed that most TCR beta V segments appeared in productive rearrangements either about 87% or about 30% of the time, which broadly matched IMGT annotations. A few of the identified cytomegalovirus-associated TCR beta chains were confirmed in vitro to be specific for cytomegalovirus antigens. CMV serostatus was the only immune exposure information available for the cohort. About 17 rarely observed V segments, including chromosome 9 orphons, were excluded from the earlier analysis of a few hundred of the donors because counts were too low. In a later analysis, most CMV-associated TCR beta chains were found to appear HLA-restricted, with HLA associations seemingly driven largely by CMV exposure. V-gene and J-gene trimming of TCR beta chains was associated with a missense DCLRE1C variant in a later genetic analysis, and the association was replicated in an independent cohort.

V has 3 bases trimmed and J has 5 bases trimmed; junction bases matching no gene number 11. The CDR3, cysteine through phenylalanine, is 18 amino acids long. The only DNA kept is the CDR3, 54 bases in frame from the first base. CDR1 and CDR2 were assigned from the germline V gene as SGHAT and FQNNGV. The library was produced with the immunoSEQ multiplex PCR assay. For the multiplex PCR, a mixture combining 60 forward primers for TCR Vbeta segments and 13 reverse primers for TCR Jbeta segments was used. Amplification of the CDR3 region of rearranged TCR beta genes was performed with a multiplex PCR assay on genomic DNA. The amplified TCR beta libraries were sequenced on the Illumina HiSeq System as 87-base-pair reads. For the original study's pipeline: A later analysis counted tens of millions of unique TCR beta chains across the approximately 700 repertoires, and 9 million to 14 million of these chains were shared by at least two donors. Raw reads were error-corrected and collapsed into unique sequences with a nearest-neighbor algorithm that merged closely related sequences to remove PCR and sequencing errors. To assign V, D and J gene segments, CDR3 sequences were aligned to IMGT reference sequences. Each retained sequence needed at least a six-nucleotide match to both a V gene segment and a J gene segment. A rearrangement was called productive if the CDR3 had no stop codons and remained in frame with V and J, and every other rearrangement was called non-productive. Following IMGT convention, CDR3 was defined as the stretch from the second conserved V-encoded cysteine up to the conserved J-encoded phenylalanine. The earlier analysis of about 590 of the donors excluded sequences that lacked an unambiguous match to a single V gene segment. In an earlier analysis of roughly 500 of the donors, V segments were called functional above 56.7% productive rearrangements and were called segregating when the between-donor standard deviation exceeded 5%. A statistical classification framework was built for diagnosing cytomegalovirus status from the catalog of TCR beta chain sequences. A later analysis assigned V and J genes by comparing TCR nucleotide sequences with IMGT/GENE-DB human TR gene sequences. A later analysis assigned CDR3 sequences and most-parsimonious VDJ recombination scenarios with the TCRdist pipeline. In a later analysis, each TCR beta chain was defined by its CDR3 amino acid sequence together with its V-gene family, and reads without a unique V-gene family were excluded. In a later analysis, fewer than 650 highly shared, low-generation-probability nucleotide sequences were removed to address suspected cross-contamination and a sequencing artifact. A later analysis calculated a clonal expansion index for each public chain from normalized within-repertoire ranks of inferred template counts. In a later analysis, generation probabilities were computed with a VDJ recombination model fitted to out-of-frame rearrangements, and the resulting probabilities were checked against IGoR. Hypergeometric tests were used in a later analysis to score TCR-TCR, TCR-HLA and TCR-CMV co-occurrence, with a repertoire-size bias correction applied to the TCR pairs. In a later analysis, false discovery rates were estimated by permuting HLA or CMV assignments 20 times. In a later analysis, co-occurring TCRs were grouped using DBSCAN, with TCRdist sequence similarity added in when clustering inside HLA-allele-positive subsets. Repertoires with fewer than 30,000 or more than 120,000 public chains were left out of co-occurrence clustering, as were five repertoires with anomalous nucleotide sharing. Held by TCRdb, this immuneACCESS table contains in-frame sequences only and omits some clones. Under half of the omission traces to an unresolved V gene where checked; the cause of the rest is unknown. The V and J calls and clone size are taken from that table; D and trimming were inferred from the DNA. This sample lists 60,000 or so clones; roughly 77% were detected once. Of the sample, about 3.3% falls within the top ten clones.

The cohort consisted of fewer than 700 healthy bone marrow donors. Cohort members were all nominally healthy when sampled, although unrecorded immune exposures were likely present. The donor tested CMV seropositive and was one of the 289 seropositive cohort members. A peripheral blood sample was collected from each donor, and TCR beta sequencing was performed on peripheral blood mononuclear cells. Genomic DNA was extracted from the blood cell samples with the Qiagen DNeasy Blood Extraction Kit. This clonotype was sampled from a woman aged 35 to 49 in good health and CMV-seropositive. Sequenced material: PBMCs. Recombination linked TRBV11-2 to TRBJ2-5; the junction holds 14 bases that match TRBD2. In nucleotides, the sequence is TGTGCCAGCAGCTTCCGCGGGACTAGCGGGGGCCAGGGGGAGACCCAGTACTTC. Its translation is CASSFRGTSGGQGETQYF.